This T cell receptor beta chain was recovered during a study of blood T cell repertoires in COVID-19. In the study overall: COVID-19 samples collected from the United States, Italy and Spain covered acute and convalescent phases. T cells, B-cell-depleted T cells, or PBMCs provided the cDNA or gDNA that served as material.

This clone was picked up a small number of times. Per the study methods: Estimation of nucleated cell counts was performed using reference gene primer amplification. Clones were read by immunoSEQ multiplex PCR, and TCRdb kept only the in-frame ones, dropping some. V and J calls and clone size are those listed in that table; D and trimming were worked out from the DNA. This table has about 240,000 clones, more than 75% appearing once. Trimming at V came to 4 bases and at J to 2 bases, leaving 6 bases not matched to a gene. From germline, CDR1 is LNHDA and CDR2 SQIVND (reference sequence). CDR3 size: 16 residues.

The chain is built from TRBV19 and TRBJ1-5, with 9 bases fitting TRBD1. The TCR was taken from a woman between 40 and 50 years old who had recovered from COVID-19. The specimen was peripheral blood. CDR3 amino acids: CASSNPRTGGNQPQHF. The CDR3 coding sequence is TGTGCCAGTAGTAATCCTAGGACAGGGGGCAATCAGCCCCAGCATTTT.